Below are 14 T cell receptor beta chains sequenced from a single sample in a study of cytomegalovirus exposure and HLA in healthy donors. The PCR had 60 Vbeta and 13 Jbeta primers. Clones were sequenced by immunoSEQ multiplex PCR, and TCRdb holds only the in-frame ones, with some missing. The profile covers 160,000 or so clones, with around 82% appearing a single time and under 2.5% taken by the ten largest. Sequenced sample: PBMCs. The receptor source for this set is a man between 60 and 75 years old in good health and CMV-seronegative.

The rearrangement joins TRBV6-1 to TRBJ1-5, with 10 positions matching TRBD1. From germline, CDR1 is MNHNS and CDR2 SASEGT. The CDR3 length is 15 residues. The J segment lost 6 bases and the V segment lost 3 bases, leaving 5 bases of the junction unmatched. The CDR3 reads CASSDRQGAGQPQHF. The CDR3 nucleotides read TGTGCCAGCAGTGACCGACAGGGGGCGGGTCAGCCCCAGCATTTT.

The CDR3 DNA is TGTGCCAGTAGCCTGGGGGGGGTAGGCTCAGATACGCAGTATTTT. Protein sequence: CASSLGGVGSDTQYF. The V gene is TRBV19, the J gene TRBJ2-3; 7 nucleotides line up with TRBD2. Germline CDR1 reads LNHDA; CDR2 reads SQIVND (reference sequence). V trimming: 6 bases; J trimming: 4 bases; junction bases outside the gene matches: 10. The CDR3 is 15 amino acids.

This chain uses TRBV7-2 with TRBJ2-2, with D unclear. This CDR3 is 14 amino acids long. Germline loops: CDR1 SGHTA, CDR2 FQGNSA. V was trimmed by 6 bases and J by 0 bases, leaving 8 bases between them. The CDR3 loop reads CASSQVANTGELFF. CDR3 nucleotide sequence: TGTGCCAGCAGTCAGGTGGCGAACACCGGGGAGCTGTTTTTT.

CDR3 sequence (DNA): TGCGCCAGCAACGTTGGGGATGGGGGCCCTTATGGCTACACCTTC. It specifies CASNVGDGGPYGYTF. The rearrangement uses TRBV5-1 and TRBJ1-2; a weak D match, TRBD1 (6 bases). V was shortened by 6 bases and J by 5 bases, with 20 bases between the two germline ends. Germline values: CDR1 SGHRS, CDR2 YFSETQ. This CDR3 region has 15 residues.

V usage is TRBV18 and J usage is TRBJ2-7; 7 nucleotides agree with TRBD1. Germline CDR1 reads KGHSH; CDR2 reads LQKENI. The CDR3 runs to 16 residues. V was pared by 2 bases and J by 5 bases, with 12 bases of the junction left unmatched. The CDR3 coding sequence is TGTGCCAGCTCACCAAGTTTGACAGGGATGACCCACGAGCAGTACTTC. Translating gives CASSPSLTGMTHEQYF.

This clone was recorded only once. Germline is not matched at one junction end, which may reflect a read error. This chain uses TRBV7-9 with TRBJ2-7; D is ambiguous. The CDR3 sequence is 12 residues long. Germline CDR1 is SEHNR and CDR2 is FQNEAQ (reference sequence). For the CDR3, the DNA is TGTTCCAGCAGCTTAGGAGCCTACGAGCAGTACTTC. This translates into CSSSLGAYEQYF.

The genes are TRBV28 and TRBJ2-2, with 9 bases that match TRBD1. The V gene end was trimmed by 6 bases and the J gene end by 5 bases; junction bases not matched to a gene: 7. This CDR3 spans 15 amino acids. Germline V CDR1 and CDR2: MDHEN, SYDVKM. CDR3 coding DNA: TGTGCCAGCAGATCCGGGACAGGGATTACCGGGGAGCTGTTTTTT. This encodes CASRSGTGITGELFF.

The chain employs TRBV6-1 and TRBJ2-5; D unclear. CDR1 and CDR2 (germline): MNHNS, SASEGT. This CDR3 spans 12 amino acids. The V gene lost 6 bases and the J gene lost 7 bases, with 12 bases spanning the gap. CDR3 loop: CASRLYDGTQYF. The CDR3 nucleotides read TGTGCCAGCAGACTATATGACGGGACCCAGTACTTC.

This clone is a singleton in its sample. The chain couples TRBV28 to TRBJ2-2; no firm D call. The V end was cut by 6 bases, the J end by 6 bases, with 5 bases between. This CDR3 comprises 11 residues. Germline assignment: CDR1 MDHEN and CDR2 SYDVKM. Here the CDR3 DNA reads TGTGCCAGCAGGGGCGCCGGGGAGCTGTTTTTT. This encodes CASRGAGELFF. Together with reference TRBV28 and TRBJ2-2, the CDR3 gives the full variable domain: DVKVTQSSRYLVKRTGEKVFLECVQDMDHENMFWYRQDPGLGLRLIYFSYDVKMKEKGDIPEGYSVSREKKERFSLILESASTNQTSMYLCASRGAGELFFGEGSRLTVL.

The CDR3: CASSAAVKEADTQYF. CDR3 DNA sequence: TGCGCCAGCAGCGCCGCGGTCAAAGAGGCAGATACGCAGTATTTT. V usage is TRBV5-1 and J usage is TRBJ2-3; no clear D. CDR1 is SGHRS, CDR2 YFSETQ, per germline. This CDR3 has 15 amino acids. The V and J ends lost 4 bases and 4 bases respectively, with 16 bases between them. Drawing the rest from reference TRBV5-1 and TRBJ2-3, the complete variable domain is KAGVTQTPRYLIKTRGQQVTLSCSPISGHRSVSWYQQTPGQGLQFLFEYFSETQRNKGNFPGRFSGRQFSNSRSEMNVSTLELGDSALYLCASSAAVKEADTQYFGPGTRLTVL.

A remark on this clone: One end of the junction varies from germline; a read error may be responsible. The J gene is TRBJ1-2, the V gene TRBV30; possibly TRBD1 for D (5 bases). Germline values: CDR1 GTSNPN, CDR2 SVGIG (reference sequence). The CDR3 covers 12 residues. CDR3 DNA: TGTGCCTGGAGTAAGGACACCTATGGCTACCCCTTC. Protein: CAWSKDTYGYPF.

The V gene is TRBV5-8, the J gene TRBJ2-2, with D perhaps TRBD1 (6 bases). Trimming took 4 bases from V and 0 from J, leaving 22 bases between them. Germline CDR1 reads SGHTS; CDR2 reads YDEGEE. The CDR3 is made up of 19 amino acids. CDR3 DNA sequence: TGTGCCAGCAGCATACACCCGCAAGGCAGGGGATCGAACACCGGGGAGCTGTTTTTT. Its translation: CASSIHPQGRGSNTGELFF.

V usage is TRBV5-6 and J usage is TRBJ1-6, with D tentatively TRBD1 (5 bases). V was clipped by 0 bases and J by 12 bases, with 10 bases between them. Germline CDR1 and CDR2: SGHDT and YYEEEE. The CDR3 sequence is 13 residues long. CDR3 coding DNA: TGTGCCAGCAGCTTGGCCGGGGGAAGACCCCTCCACTTT. Amino acid sequence: CASSLAGGRPLHF.

The chain employs TRBV27 and TRBJ2-3, with D perhaps TRBD2 (6 bases). The germline V gene encodes CDR1 MNHEY and CDR2 SMNVEV (reference sequence). Trimming stripped 8 bases from V and 10 bases from J, with 16 bases between. CDR3 size: 12 residues. Here the CDR3 DNA reads TGTGCCAGCTGTAACTCGGGGACTCCGCAGTATTTT. Translated: CASCNSGTPQYF.